The 19 T cell receptor beta chains below were found in one sample sequenced in a study of T cell responses to AZD1222 COVID-19 vaccine. Profiling relied on immunoSEQ multiplex PCR, and the TCRdb table lists in-frame clones only, not all of them. The table includes over 130,000 clones, roughly 92% detected once. Material: peripheral blood, obtained 28 days after the second AZD1222 dose. These receptors were taken from an adult who received the AZD1222 COVID-19 vaccine.

CDR3 DNA sequence: TGTGCCAGCACCCAGGGGAGCAATCAGCCCCAGCATTTT. Protein product: CASTQGSNQPQHF. This rearrangement joins TRBV6-6 to TRBJ1-5, with D perhaps matching TRBD1 (6 bases). This CDR3 region has 13 residues. The germline CDR1 and CDR2 sequences are MNHNY and SVGAGI (reference sequence). Between the trimmed V and J ends, which lost 7 bases and 1 base, there was a span of 8 bases.

J is TRBJ2-2 and V is TRBV10-3; TRBD2 is a possible D gene (5 bases). V was trimmed by 7 bases and J by 6 bases, leaving 9 bases between them. The germline V gene encodes CDR1 ENHRY and CDR2 SYGVKD. The CDR3 has 12 amino acids. The CDR3 bases are TGTGCCATCACCGCGGGCTCCGGGGAGCTGTTTTTT. Its translation is CAITAGSGELFF.

V is TRBV7-2 and J is TRBJ1-2, with D tentatively TRBD1 (5 bases). This CDR3 region has 16 residues. Deletions cut 5 bases from V and 7 bases from J, with 23 bases between. Germline assignment: CDR1 SGHTA and CDR2 FQGNSA. Here the CDR3 reads CASSARAGQWWVGYTF. CDR3 DNA: TGTGCCAGCAGCGCCAGGGCAGGGCAGTGGTGGGTTGGCTACACCTTC.

The chain is built from TRBV2 and TRBJ2-4; 12 bases are shared with TRBD2. Unmatched junction bases numbered 10, after V lost 10 bases and J lost 3 bases. Germline CDR1 reads SNHLY; CDR2 reads FYNNEI. This CDR3 is built from 16 residues. The CDR3 region is CAITLAGGLGKNIQYF. CDR3 nucleotides: TGTGCCATCACACTAGCGGGGGGCCTGGGCAAAAACATTCAGTACTTC. The whole variable domain, remainder taken from reference TRBV2 and TRBJ2-4, is EPEVTQTPSHQVTQMGQEVILRCVPISNHLYFYWYRQILGQKVEFLVSFYNNEISEKSEIFDDQFSVERPDGSNFTLKIRSTKLEDSAMYFCAITLAGGLGKNIQYFGAGTRLSVL.

V usage is TRBV16 and J usage is TRBJ1-1, with D hard to call. Germline-derived CDR1 and CDR2 are KGHSY and FQNENV. The germline V and J ends were trimmed by 0 bases and 6 bases, with 14 bases remaining between them. The CDR3 covers 15 residues. CDR3 coding DNA: TGTGCCAGCAGCCAATCGCGGGTCGCTGACCCTGAAGCTTTCTTT. This sequence encodes CASSQSRVADPEAFF.

This clone was counted once. The chain combines TRBV18 with TRBJ2-5; D uncertain. This CDR3 is built from 13 residues. The germline CDR1 and CDR2 sequences are KGHSH and LQKENI. The V end was cut by 2 bases, the J end by 0 bases, with 4 bases between. The CDR3 is CASSPGYQETQYF. CDR3 in DNA: TGTGCCAGCTCACCAGGGTACCAAGAGACCCAGTACTTC.

This clone was observed a few times. V is TRBV18 and J is TRBJ2-7; D is possibly TRBD1 or TRBD2 (5 bases each). This CDR3 contains 12 residues. Trimming took off 4 bases at V and 6 bases at J, with 10 bases between the two ends. Germline V gene lookup returns CDR1 KGHSH and CDR2 LQKENI. The CDR3 DNA reads TGTGCCAGCTCACTTGGTGGGGGCGAGCAGTACTTC. Its protein product is CASSLGGGEQYF.

This clone was counted a single time. The gene calls are TRBV25-1 and TRBJ2-1; no firm D call. Germline-derived CDR1 and CDR2 are MGHDK and SYGVNS. CDR3 length equals 14 residues. V lost 0 bases and J 5 bases, leaving 8 bases between the germline ends. CDR3: CASSEYWKDNEQFF. CDR3 sequence (DNA): TGTGCCAGCAGTGAATATTGGAAGGACAATGAGCAGTTCTTC.

CDR3 DNA sequence: TGTGCCAGCTCCCAGGGTACAGACACTGAAGCTTTCTTT. It is translated as CASSQGTDTEAFF. This rearrangement joins TRBV18 to TRBJ1-1, with D possibly TRBD1 on 5 matching bases. Deletions cut 6 bases from V and 3 bases from J, with 11 bases between. This CDR3 region has 13 residues. Germline V gene sequence: CDR1 KGHSH, CDR2 LQKENI.

This clone appeared once. The chain employs TRBV5-8 and TRBJ1-2, with 9 nucleotides matching TRBD1. Germline-derived CDR1 and CDR2 are SGHTS and YDEGEE. This CDR3 has 15 amino acids. Unmatched junction bases numbered 7, after V lost 4 bases and J lost 3 bases. CDR3 nucleotide sequence: TGTGCCAGCAGCATTAGGACAGGGGTCTACTATGGCTACACCTTC. Protein sequence: CASSIRTGVYYGYTF. The complete variable domain, with remaining parts taken from reference TRBV5-8 and TRBJ1-2, reads EAGVTQSPTHLIKTRGQQATLRCSPISGHTSVYWYQQALGLGLQFLLWYDEGEERNRGNFPPRFSGRQFPNYSSELNVNALELEDSALYLCASSIRTGVYYGYTFGSGTRLTVV.

The V call is TRBV5-6, the J call TRBJ1-1; D is unclear. Germline CDR1 reads SGHDT; CDR2 reads YYEEEE. This CDR3 is 13 amino acids long. Trimming took off 0 bases at V and 4 bases at J, with 7 bases between the two ends. This CDR3 reads CASSLGGPTEAFF. The CDR3 DNA follows: TGTGCCAGCAGCTTGGGAGGGCCCACTGAAGCTTTCTTT.

The rearrangement joins TRBV3-1 (or the pseudogene TRBV3-2) to TRBJ1-6, with D maybe TRBD1 (5 bases). The germline gives CDR1 LGHDT, CDR2 YNNKEL (reference sequence). Trimming took 10 bases from V and 9 from J, leaving 16 bases between them. The CDR3 consists of 13 residues. DNA of the CDR3: TGTGCCACCCGCCGAGGGGTGAGTTCACCCCTCCACTTT. Protein: CATRRGVSSPLHF.

The rearrangement joins TRBV4-1 to TRBJ2-2; 9 bases agree with TRBD1. The germline gives CDR1 MGHRA, CDR2 YSYEKL. V dropped 1 base and J dropped 4; count of bases not matched to a gene: 7. The CDR3 runs 17 residues. The CDR3 nucleotides are TGCGCCAGCAGCCAAGTGGGACAGGGTCTGAGCACCGGGGAGCTGTTTTTT. It yields the protein CASSQVGQGLSTGELFF.

This chain connects TRBV20-1 to TRBJ2-5, with 7 bases that match TRBD1. The CDR3 has 11 amino acids. The germline V gene has CDR1 DFQATT and CDR2 SNEGSKA (reference sequence). V trimming: 6 bases; J trimming: 10 bases; junction bases outside the gene matches: 8. The CDR3 sequence: CSATDRADQYF. DNA of the CDR3: TGCAGTGCAACCGACAGGGCGGACCAGTACTTC.

The V gene is TRBV5-6, the J gene TRBJ1-5; the D gene is possibly TRBD1 (5 bases). This CDR3 comprises 15 residues. Germline CDR1 reads SGHDT; CDR2 reads YYEEEE. V dropped 1 base and J dropped 0 bases, with 8 bases sitting between them. CDR3 in DNA: TGTGCCAGCAGCTTGAGAGGGGTTAGCAATCAGCCCCAGCATTTT. It translates to CASSLRGVSNQPQHF.

V usage is TRBV5-4 and J usage is TRBJ1-1; TRBD1 matches 7 bases. The CDR3 is 13 residues long. Germline trimming cut 4 bases from V and 3 bases from J; bases unmatched to any gene: 3. Germline CDR1 reads SGHNT; CDR2 reads YYREEE (reference sequence). The CDR3 loop reads CASSPQGDTEAFF. The CDR3 DNA sequence: TGTGCCAGCAGCCCCCAGGGGGACACTGAAGCTTTCTTT.

This chain joins TRBV6-5 and TRBJ2-4, with TRBD2 as a possible D gene (6 bases). The length of the CDR3 is 15 residues. Germline CDR1 and CDR2: MNHEY and SVGAGI. V was cut by 0 bases and J by 1 base, with 7 bases left in between. The CDR3, as DNA: TGTGCCAGCAGTTACTCCGCGGGGGCCAAAAACATTCAGTACTTC. Encoded protein: CASSYSAGAKNIQYF.

The rearrangement links TRBV3-1 (or the pseudogene TRBV3-2) to TRBJ1-4; perhaps TRBD1 as D (6 bases). Trimming cost V 1 base and J 3 bases, with 9 bases left between them. This CDR3 spans 15 amino acids. CDR1 LGHDT and CDR2 YNNKEL come from the germline V gene (reference sequence). CDR3 sequence (DNA): TGTGCCAGCAGCCAAGGGAGGGGGTCTAATGAAAAACTGTTTTTT. This codes for CASSQGRGSNEKLFF.

This chain connects TRBV15 to TRBJ1-4, with TRBD1 matching 8 bases. V was pared by 0 bases and J by 7 bases, with 4 bases of the junction left unmatched. The CDR3 spans 15 residues. CDR1 and CDR2 (germline): LNHNV, YYDKDF (reference sequence). CDR3 nucleotides: TGTGCCACCAGCAGAGATGGTGGACAGGGTGAAAAACTGTTTTTT. Its translation: CATSRDGGQGEKLFF.